Shown below are 23 T cell receptor beta chains from a single sample sequenced in a study of T cells in Graves' hyperthyroidism and ophthalmopathy. The TCR beta CDR3 regions underwent amplification using RNA transcripts as the source. In the first-round RT-PCR of the TCR CDR3, the HTBI primer set was used. TCRdb independently ran MiXCR on the multiplex PCR reads; one entry per CDR3 protein. Of approximately 400,000 distinct CDR3 sequences listed, roughly 14% were seen once; the top ten hold less than 25%. Input material: blood. All receptors derive from a man aged 25-45 years with Graves' hyperthyroidism that later progressed to Graves' ophthalmopathy.

This clonotype was seen only a few times. This chain links TRBV2 with TRBJ2-4, with 7 bases fitting TRBD2. Germline V gives CDR1 SNHLY, CDR2 FYNNEI. J was trimmed by 9 bases and V by 3 bases; bases with no gene match: 8. The CDR3 runs 14 residues. This CDR3 is CASSDAPSGGIQYF. The CDR3 DNA reads as TGTGCCAGCAGTGATGCTCCCTCGGGAGGCATTCAGTACTTC.

The table lists this clonotype with a few counts. The V call is TRBV7-2, the J call TRBJ2-1; 9 bases are a match to TRBD2. Germline lookup yields CDR1 SGHTA and CDR2 FQGNSA. V shed 1 base and J 9 bases; nucleotides not matched to a gene: 19. The CDR3 length is 19 residues. The CDR3 region has the DNA TGTGCCAGCAGCTTAGTACGGGCGGGGGGGCTTCTGGTCGTAAGTGAGCAGTTCTTC. Protein: CASSLVRAGGLLVVSEQFF.

This clonotype was counted a few times. The V call is TRBV11-3, the J call TRBJ2-5, with D unresolved. The length of the CDR3 is 13 residues. CDR1 is SGHNT and CDR2 is YENEEA in the germline V gene. The V gene lost 4 bases and the J gene lost 3 bases, with 9 bases spanning the gap. CDR3 sequence reads: CASSWYSKETQYF. The CDR3 nucleotides are TGTGCCAGCAGCTGGTACAGCAAAGAGACCCAGTACTTC.

This clonotype was recorded at least ten times. The CDR3 loop is CASSLETGGNYEQYF. The CDR3 bases are TGTGCCAGCAGCCTAGAGACAGGGGGCAACTACGAGCAGTACTTC. The V gene is TRBV7-8, the J gene TRBJ2-7; 10 bases are a match to TRBD1. V shed 5 bases, J shed 3 bases, and the junction held 7 bases outside the gene matches. CDR1 is SGHVS, CDR2 FQNEAQ, per germline. The CDR3 runs 15 residues.

V and J are TRBV7-9 and TRBJ2-5; 14 positions match TRBD2. The V and J ends lost 3 bases and 4 bases, in that order; junction bases with no gene match: 10. The CDR3 covers 18 residues. Germline CDR1 and CDR2: SEHNR and FQNEAQ (reference sequence). The CDR3 DNA follows: TGTGCCAGCAGCTTTAGTTTTGGACTAGCGGGGGGACGAGAGACCCAGTACTTC. Translating it yields CASSFSFGLAGGRETQYF.

The chain has TRBV5-5 and TRBJ1-4; TRBD1 is a possible D gene (5 bases). The CDR3 contains 16 residues. Germline CDR1 SGHKS, CDR2 YYEKEE (reference sequence). V was cut by 2 bases and J by 0 bases, with 11 bases left in between. The CDR3 sequence: CASSFTGTATNEKLFF. CDR3 DNA: TGTGCCAGCAGCTTCACCGGGACGGCAACTAATGAAAAACTGTTTTTT.

This clonotype has a single count. This rearrangement joins TRBV11-3 to TRBJ1-6; the D gene is possibly TRBD1 (6 bases). Trimming removed 6 bases from V and 0 bases from J, with 9 bases in between. Germline-derived CDR1 and CDR2 are SGHNT and YENEEA. CDR3 size: 15 residues. As DNA, the CDR3 is TGTGCCAGCAGACTGGACAGCTCCTATAATTCACCCCTCCACTTT. Translation gives CASRLDSSYNSPLHF.

This clonotype came up many times. This chain connects TRBV12-3 or TRBV12-4 to TRBJ1-6; a weak D match, TRBD1 (5 bases). CDR3 length: 18 residues. V lost 4 bases and J 3 bases, leaving 19 bases between the germline ends. The CDR3 region has the DNA TGTGCCAGCAGTTCTCCCGACAGACCTTTCCTCTATAATTCACCCCTCCACTTT. Its protein is CASSSPDRPFLYNSPLHF.

The V and J genes are TRBV6-2 or TRBV6-3 and TRBJ2-3; 15 nucleotides align to TRBD2. With V trimmed by 6 bases and J by 7 bases, 5 bases remained unmatched. CDR1 and CDR2 from the germline V gene are MNHEY and SVGEGT. This CDR3 region has 15 residues. The CDR3 sequence is CASRGLAGGVYTQYF. CDR3 sequence (DNA): TGTGCCAGCAGGGGACTAGCGGGGGGTGTGTATACGCAGTATTTT.

The chain links TRBV27 to TRBJ2-7; D is ambiguous. Germline V CDR1 and CDR2: MNHEY, SMNVEV (reference sequence). The CDR3 spans 14 residues. V was clipped by 3 bases and J by 1 base, with 10 bases between them. In DNA form, the CDR3 reads TGTGCCAGCAGTTTGACCTTCCTTTCCTACGAGCAGTACTTC. Translated, it gives CASSLTFLSYEQYF.

This clonotype has a count of ten or more. This rearrangement joins TRBV6-1 to TRBJ1-1, with 12 nucleotides matching TRBD1. Trimming at V came to 7 bases and at J to 4 bases, leaving 10 bases not matched to a gene. This CDR3 comprises 16 residues. The germline V gene has CDR1 MNHNS and CDR2 SASEGT. The CDR3 DNA follows: TGTGCCAGCATCTGGGACAGGGGGCGTTATGGCACTGAAGCTTTCTTT. It is translated as CASIWDRGRYGTEAFF.

This clonotype was seen only once. This may be a read error, as it is one base from a much larger clone. V gene TRBV19 combines with J gene TRBJ1-1; D call uncertain. There are 13 residues in the CDR3. Germline V gene lookup returns CDR1 LNHDA and CDR2 SQIVND (reference sequence). In nucleotides, the CDR3 is TGTGCCAGTACCCTGGGAAGGTGGACTGAAGCTTCCTTT. Protein product: CASTLGRWTEASF.

This clonotype was detected only a few times. V and J are TRBV20-1 and TRBJ2-5; D remains unclear. CDR3 length: 11 residues. Per germline, CDR1 DFQATT and CDR2 SNEGSKA (reference sequence). V shed 2 bases and J shed 3 bases, with 4 bases lying between them. The CDR3 loop is CSARQKETQYF. The DNA of the CDR3 is TGCAGTGCTAGACAGAAAGAGACCCAGTACTTC.

This clonotype was seen more than once but under ten times. This chain uses TRBV9 with TRBJ1-2; D remains unclear. The CDR3 runs 15 residues. Between the trimmed V and J ends, which lost 4 bases and 3 bases, there was a span of 16 bases. Germline assignment: CDR1 SGDLS and CDR2 YYNGEE. This CDR3 reads CASSQDRAGYYGYTF. The DNA of the CDR3 is TGTGCCAGCAGCCAAGATCGGGCGGGGTACTATGGCTACACCTTC.

The CDR3 bases are TGTGCCAGCAGTTGGACAGGGGGCGAAGCTAACTATGGCTACACCTTC. It specifies CASSWTGGEANYGYTF. The chain recombines TRBV12-3 or TRBV12-4 with TRBJ1-2; 11 nucleotides align to TRBD1. The CDR3 contains 16 residues. V trimming: 4 bases; J trimming: 0 bases; junction bases outside the gene matches: 4.

Only a few counts were recorded for this clonotype. The V call is TRBV6-2 or TRBV6-3, the J call TRBJ2-6; D is possibly TRBD1 or TRBD2 (5 bases each). The CDR3 runs 15 residues. Per the germline V gene, CDR1 is MNHEY and CDR2 is SVGEGT. Trimming pared 2 bases from V and 4 bases from J, leaving 9 bases between. The CDR3 DNA follows: TGTGCCAGCAGTTACCGAGGGGTCGGGGCCAACGTCCTGACTTTC. As protein: CASSYRGVGANVLTF.

The sample holds many counts of this clonotype. V is TRBV20-1 and J is TRBJ1-1; D not certain. Trimming removed 3 bases from V and 7 bases from J, with 12 bases in between. The V gene's germline CDR1 is DFQATT and CDR2 SNEGSKA (reference sequence). The CDR3 is 12 residues long. The DNA for the CDR3 is TGCAGTGCTAGGTTGGAGTTCGGTGAAGCTTTCTTT. Protein product: CSARLEFGEAFF.

The chain joins TRBV5-6 to TRBJ2-5; maybe TRBD2 (5 bases). This CDR3 comprises 14 residues. The ends were cut back, 0 bases at V and 5 bases at J, with 11 bases in the middle. CDR1 and CDR2 from the germline V gene are SGHDT and YYEEEE. CDR3 nucleotide sequence: TGTGCCAGCAGCTTGGCCCCGGGGTCGGAGACCCAGTACTTC. Translating gives CASSLAPGSETQYF.

In this sample, this clonotype turned up a few times. The rearrangement links TRBV5-6 to TRBJ2-7; weak D call: TRBD2 (6 bases). The CDR3 extends over 11 amino acids. V lost 4 bases and J lost 6, with 8 bases in between. In germline, CDR1 is SGHDT, CDR2 YYEEEE. DNA of the CDR3: TGTGCCAGCAGCGCGGGGCCCGAGCAGTACTTC. Amino acid sequence: CASSAGPEQYF.

This clonotype was detected many times. The chain joins TRBV12-3 or TRBV12-4 to TRBJ2-1, with 8 bases that match TRBD2. The trim removed 6 bases at V and 4 bases at J, leaving 11 bases unmatched. The CDR3 is made up of 16 amino acids. For the CDR3, the DNA is TGTGCCAGCAGCCCCGGGGATAGCGGGGAGTACAATGAGCAGTTCTTC. It codes for CASSPGDSGEYNEQFF.

The chain is built from TRBV18 and TRBJ2-1; TRBD2 is a possible D gene (6 bases). The germline CDR1 and CDR2 sequences are KGHSH and LQKENI. Trimming removed 3 bases at V and 7 bases at J, with 16 bases between. CDR3 length: 15 amino acids. DNA of the CDR3: TGTGCCAGCTCACCGGGTGCGGGGTCTCGGAATGAGCAGTTCTTC. This gives the protein CASSPGAGSRNEQFF.

Ten or more counts support this clonotype. The V and J genes are TRBV20-1 and TRBJ2-5; 12 bases are shared with TRBD2. Germline V gives CDR1 DFQATT, CDR2 SNEGSKA (reference sequence). There are 16 residues in the CDR3. Trimming removed 0 bases from V and 2 bases from J; junction bases left unmatched: 4. The CDR3 bases are TGCAGTGCTAGAGATTTCCTAGCGGGGGGGCAAGAGACCCAGTACTTC. Translated, it gives CSARDFLAGGQETQYF.

The CDR3 coding sequence is TGTGCCAGCAGCTCCCGTGTAGCGGGGGCCAGATTCTCCTACAATGAGCAGTTCTTC. It is translated as CASSSRVAGARFSYNEQFF. The J gene is TRBJ2-1, the V gene TRBV3-1; TRBD2 matches at 9 bases. Germline V CDR1 and CDR2: LGHDT, YNNKEL (reference sequence). This CDR3 comprises 19 residues. Unmatched junction bases numbered 14, after V lost 5 bases and J lost 0 bases.